These 14 T cell receptor beta chains came from one sample sequenced in a study of blood T cell repertoires in COVID-19. Clones were sequenced by immunoSEQ multiplex PCR, and TCRdb holds only the in-frame ones, with some missing. The table records more than 150,000 clones, 85% to 90% of them present only once. Source material: peripheral blood. Receptors were obtained from a woman in her late teens or twenties who had recovered from COVID-19.

This sequence joins TRBV6-6 and TRBJ2-2; D remains ambiguous. The length of the CDR3 is 14 residues. The ends were cut back, 8 bases at V and 1 base at J, with 11 bases in the middle. Germline V gene data show CDR1 as MNHNY and CDR2 as SVGAGI (reference sequence). The CDR3 sequence is CASRGLLNTGELFF. CDR3 in DNA: TGTGCCAGCCGTGGGCTGTTGAACACCGGGGAGCTGTTTTTT.

The J gene is TRBJ2-7, the V gene TRBV7-9; TRBD1 matches 7 bases. The CDR3 totals 18 residues. After removal of 1 base from V and 1 base from J, the junction contained 13 bases not matched to a gene. Germline-derived CDR1 and CDR2 are SEHNR and FQNEAQ (reference sequence). The CDR3 sequence: CASSLGDRQGHWSYEQYV. The DNA of the CDR3 is TGTGCCAGCAGCTTAGGTGACCGACAGGGACATTGGTCCTACGAGCAGTACGTC.

DNA of the CDR3: TGTGCCAGCAGCCCCCGGAGCGGGTCGAAAGGAAACACCATATATTTT. It codes for CASSPRSGSKGNTIYF. V and J are TRBV7-9 and TRBJ1-3, with no clear D. V shed 5 bases and J shed 4 bases, with 18 bases lying between them. The CDR3 sequence is 16 residues long. Germline V lookup: CDR1 SEHNR, CDR2 FQNEAQ (reference sequence).

The chain recombines TRBV7-2 with TRBJ2-3; 7 nucleotides line up with TRBD1. V was clipped by 4 bases and J by 2 bases; unmatched bases: 6. The CDR3 has 15 residues. Per the germline V gene, CDR1 is SGHTA and CDR2 is FQGNSA. CDR3 coding DNA: TGTGCCAGCAGCTACGGGACAGACTACACAGATACGCAGTATTTT. It is translated as CASSYGTDYTDTQYF. The full variable domain, in which reference TRBV7-2 and TRBJ2-3 provide the parts outside the CDR3, is GAGVSQSPSNKVTEKGKDVELRCDPISGHTALYWYRQSLGQGLEFLIYFQGNSAPDKSGLPSDRFSAERTGGSVSTLTIQRTQQEDSAVYLCASSYGTDYTDTQYFGPGTRLTVL.

CDR3 nucleotide sequence: TGTGCCAGCAGCTTAGCCCAGGGACTCACCCAAGAGACCCAGTACTTC. Protein sequence: CASSLAQGLTQETQYF. V gene TRBV7-6 combines with J gene TRBJ2-5; tentatively, D is TRBD2 (6 bases). Trimming left V 0 bases short and J 1 base short, with 12 bases between. CDR1 SGHVS and CDR2 FNYEAQ come from the germline V gene. The CDR3 runs to 16 residues.

Only a few counts were recorded for this clone. The chain joins TRBV7-9 to TRBJ2-6; D is ambiguous. Trimming left V 0 bases short and J 2 bases short, with 8 bases between. The CDR3 is 16 residues long. The germline V gene has CDR1 SEHNR and CDR2 FQNEAQ (reference sequence). The chain's CDR3 is CASSLAMGAGANVLTF. The CDR3 region has the DNA TGTGCCAGCAGCTTAGCGATGGGCGCTGGGGCCAACGTCCTGACTTTC.

The chain joins TRBV27 to TRBJ2-1; TRBD2 matches 9 bases. V shed 2 bases and J 8 bases; nucleotides not matched to a gene: 13. Germline V gene lookup returns CDR1 MNHEY and CDR2 SMNVEV (reference sequence). This CDR3 comprises 17 residues. The CDR3 region has the DNA TGTGCCAGCAGTTTAAGGGTTTGGCTAGCGGGGCGGGATGAGCAGTTCTTC. Translating it yields CASSLRVWLAGRDEQFF.

This rearrangement joins TRBV4-3 to TRBJ2-7; 9 bases are shared with TRBD1. With 0 bases clipped from V and 7 bases from J, the junction kept 7 bases outside the gene matches. The CDR3 has 15 residues. The germline V gene has CDR1 LGHNA and CDR2 YSLEER. DNA of the CDR3: TGCGCCAGCAGCCAAGATCCGCAGGGGACAGGGGAGCAGTACTTC. Residues: CASSQDPQGTGEQYF.

The gene calls are TRBV30 and TRBJ1-4; TRBD1 aligns across 9 bases. The germline gives CDR1 GTSNPN, CDR2 SVGIG (reference sequence). This CDR3 is 13 amino acids long. After removal of 5 bases from V and 8 bases from J, the junction contained 6 bases not matched to a gene. For the CDR3, the DNA is TGTGCCTGGGGGACAGGGTTGGGGGAAAAACTGTTTTTT. It encodes CAWGTGLGEKLFF.

The chain carries TRBV19 and TRBJ2-3; 13 bases match TRBD2. J gave up 6 bases and V 4 bases, and 7 bases lay outside the gene matches. The CDR3 sequence is 16 residues long. Germline V gives CDR1 LNHDA, CDR2 SQIVND (reference sequence). DNA for the CDR3: TGTGCCAGTAGTAGGGGACTAGCGGGACCGTCGGATACGCAGTATTTT. Protein product: CASSRGLAGPSDTQYF.

This clone appeared a few times. The chain employs TRBV10-3 and TRBJ2-7; D not certain. Trimming stripped 2 bases from V and 1 base from J, with 6 bases between. The CDR3 extends over 13 amino acids. In germline, CDR1 is ENHRY, CDR2 SYGVKD. This CDR3 is CAISERRSYEQYF. CDR3 in DNA: TGTGCCATCAGTGAGAGGAGATCCTACGAGCAGTACTTC.

The chain couples TRBV2 to TRBJ1-2; D remains unclear. Germline V gives CDR1 SNHLY, CDR2 FYNNEI. This CDR3 comprises 13 residues. The CDR3 coding sequence is TGTGTATTCCTCGGTTTAGCTAACTATGGCTACACCTTC. Its protein product is CVFLGLANYGYTF.

This clone was picked up one time. This chain uses TRBV2 with TRBJ2-7, with 7 bases fitting TRBD1. Germline CDR1 is SNHLY and CDR2 is FYNNEI. After removal of 7 bases from V and 3 bases from J, the junction contained 6 bases not matched to a gene. This CDR3 comprises 13 residues. CDR3 region: CASTVRGNYEQYV. CDR3 in DNA: TGTGCCAGCACTGTCAGGGGGAACTACGAGCAGTACGTC.

The chain has TRBV7-9 and TRBJ1-4; possibly TRBD1 for D (5 bases). V was trimmed by 5 bases and J by 8 bases, leaving 18 bases between them. Per germline, CDR1 SEHNR and CDR2 FQNEAQ (reference sequence). The CDR3 sequence is 15 residues long. The CDR3 here is CASSLPQGRGEKLFF. The CDR3 DNA is TGTGCCAGCAGCCTACCCCAGGGAAGAGGAGAAAAACTGTTTTTT.